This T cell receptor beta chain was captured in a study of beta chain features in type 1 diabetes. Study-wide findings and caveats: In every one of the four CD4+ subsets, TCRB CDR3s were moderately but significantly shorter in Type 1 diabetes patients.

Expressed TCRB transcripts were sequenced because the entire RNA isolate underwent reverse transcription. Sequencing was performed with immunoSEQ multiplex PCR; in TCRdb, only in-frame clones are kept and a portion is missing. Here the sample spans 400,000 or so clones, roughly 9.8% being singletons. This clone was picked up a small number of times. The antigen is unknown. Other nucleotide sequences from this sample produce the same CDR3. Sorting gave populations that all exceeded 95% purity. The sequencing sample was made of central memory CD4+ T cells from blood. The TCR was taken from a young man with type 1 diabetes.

CDR3 region: CASSLVQGGTEAFF. The CDR3 DNA is TGTGCCAGCAGCTTAGTACAGGGAGGTACTGAAGCTTTCTTT. The chain carries TRBV7-2 and TRBJ1-1; maybe TRBD1 (6 bases). The CDR3 contains 14 residues. The V and J ends lost 1 base and 5 bases respectively, with 11 bases between them. The V gene's germline CDR1 is SGHTA and CDR2 FQGNSA.